Following are 31 T cell receptor beta chains from one sample sequenced in a study of OX40 agonist ivuxolimab in advanced cancers. Measured with immunoSEQ multiplex PCR; TCRdb has only the in-frame clones, and not every one. The table lists over 100,000 clones, 75% to 90% of them singletons. The sample in question was CD4+ or CD8+ T cells sorted from blood, obtained in a trial of the OX40 agonist ivuxolimab. These TCRs come from an adult with an advanced solid tumor such as melanoma, head and neck, liver or kidney cancer.

This chain connects TRBV2 to TRBJ2-3; 9 bases are a match to TRBD2. CDR1 is SNHLY, CDR2 FYNNEI, per germline. The length of the CDR3 is 14 residues. V shed 6 bases and J 2 bases; nucleotides not matched to a gene: 3. For the CDR3, the DNA is TGTGCCAGCAGCCTAGCGGGGTACACAGATACGCAGTATTTT. It yields the protein CASSLAGYTDTQYF.

The chain joins TRBV18 to TRBJ1-1; D may be TRBD1 (6 bases). Between the trimmed V and J ends, which lost 4 bases and 4 bases, there was a span of 13 bases. CDR1 KGHSH and CDR2 LQKENI come from the germline V gene. The CDR3 contains 14 residues. CDR3 sequence reads: CASSLDSGATEAFF. CDR3 DNA sequence: TGTGCCAGCTCACTGGACAGTGGAGCCACTGAAGCTTTCTTT.

V and J are TRBV5-8 and TRBJ1-1, with unresolved D. The V gene's germline CDR1 is SGHTS and CDR2 YDEGEE. This CDR3 has 13 amino acids. V lost 2 bases and J lost 1, with 6 bases in between. CDR3 bases: TGTGCCAGCAGCTTCTCACCGAACACTGAAGCTTTCTTT. This encodes CASSFSPNTEAFF.

The gene calls are TRBV4-1 and TRBJ1-5; TRBD1 agrees at 10 bases. The germline V gene encodes CDR1 MGHRA and CDR2 YSYEKL. The length of the CDR3 is 16 residues. Unmatched junction bases numbered 7, after V lost 1 base and J lost 7 bases. In nucleotides, the CDR3 is TGCGCCAGCAGCCAAGGGTCAGGGACAGGGGAACAGCCCCAGCATTTT. This encodes CASSQGSGTGEQPQHF.

The chain combines TRBV29-1 with TRBJ2-7; 7 positions match TRBD1. The germline gives CDR1 SQVTM, CDR2 ANQGSEA. The CDR3 spans 11 residues. The CDR3 is CGQVTTYEQYF. CDR3 bases: TGCGGACAGGTTACGACCTACGAGCAGTACTTC.

Only one count was recorded for this clone. The gene calls are TRBV5-6 and TRBJ2-1, with D perhaps matching TRBD2 (7 bases). Trimming shortened V by 3 bases and J by 10 bases, and 17 bases separated the two germline ends. The CDR3 consists of 14 residues. The germline gives CDR1 SGHDT, CDR2 YYEEEE. CDR3 nucleotides: TGTGCCAGCAGCTCAGGTGGGGGGGCGCGGGAGCAGTTCTTC. Its translation: CASSSGGGAREQFF.

The rearrangement uses TRBV7-9 and TRBJ2-3; TRBD2 might be the D (7 bases). Trimming stripped 3 bases from V and 4 bases from J, with 11 bases between. The CDR3 spans 14 residues. Germline-derived CDR1 and CDR2 are SEHNR and FQNEAQ (reference sequence). This CDR3 reads CASSFEGGADTQYF. The CDR3 coding sequence is TGTGCCAGCAGCTTCGAGGGGGGGGCAGATACGCAGTATTTT.

The V call is TRBV7-9, the J call TRBJ1-2; a weak D match, TRBD1 (6 bases). CDR3 length: 14 amino acids. V lost 5 bases and J 8 bases, leaving 18 bases between the germline ends. The germline gives CDR1 SEHNR, CDR2 FQNEAQ (reference sequence). CDR3 amino acids: CASSTRTVVQGYTF. DNA of the CDR3: TGTGCCAGCAGCACGCGGACAGTCGTACAGGGCTACACCTTC.

CDR3 residues: CASSRRQGNSPLHF. CDR3 in DNA: TGTGCCAGCAGCCGACGACAGGGGAATTCACCCCTCCACTTT. The chain combines TRBV14 with TRBJ1-6; 8 nucleotides align to TRBD1. V gave up 4 bases and J gave up 7 bases; unmatched junction bases: 3. The CDR3 sequence is 14 residues long. The germline V gene has CDR1 SGHDN and CDR2 FVKESK.

The V gene is TRBV30, the J gene TRBJ2-7, with D possibly TRBD1 on 5 matching bases. The CDR3 is made up of 13 amino acids. Germline V gene sequence: CDR1 GTSNPN, CDR2 SVGIG (reference sequence). Trimming pared 2 bases from V and 6 bases from J, leaving 14 bases between. Here the CDR3 reads CAWSWQGGTEQYF. For the CDR3, the DNA is TGTGCCTGGAGTTGGCAGGGCGGTACCGAGCAGTACTTC.

J is TRBJ2-5 and V is TRBV7-9; D unclear. Germline assignment: CDR1 SEHNR and CDR2 FQNEAQ (reference sequence). The V and J ends lost 0 bases and 4 bases respectively, with 12 bases between them. The CDR3 is 15 amino acids. CDR3 sequence reads: CASSLAGEHRETQYF. The CDR3 DNA reads as TGTGCCAGCAGCTTAGCGGGCGAGCACAGAGAGACCCAGTACTTC.

J is TRBJ2-1 and V is TRBV2; possible D gene TRBD2, 6 bases. Germline values: CDR1 SNHLY, CDR2 FYNNEI. The CDR3 runs 14 residues. The germline V and J ends were trimmed by 8 bases and 5 bases, with 16 bases remaining between them. The CDR3 region has the DNA TGTGCCAGCGGCGGGTGGGGGGTAAACAATGAGCAGTTCTTC. This gives the protein CASGGWGVNNEQFF.

The chain combines TRBV5-6 with TRBJ1-3; the D is unclear. CDR1 is SGHDT, CDR2 YYEEEE, per germline. With 2 bases removed from V and 4 bases from J, the gap between germline ends came to 7 bases. This CDR3 region has 13 residues. The CDR3 coding sequence is TGTGCCAGCAGCTTCAGCCTCGGAAACACCATATATTTT. This sequence encodes CASSFSLGNTIYF.

This rearrangement joins TRBV6-5 to TRBJ2-1; the D is unclear. Germline V CDR1 and CDR2: MNHEY, SVGAGI. This CDR3 contains 14 residues. Trimming pared 4 bases from V and 6 bases from J, leaving 13 bases between. The CDR3: CASSSLGLGNEQFF. CDR3 nucleotides: TGTGCCAGCAGTTCTCTGGGCCTGGGCAATGAGCAGTTCTTC.

This clone was seen a single time. V is TRBV7-6 and J is TRBJ2-2; D may match TRBD1 or TRBD2 (5 bases each). The V gene lost 0 bases and the J gene lost 6 bases, with 14 bases spanning the gap. The CDR3 has 16 residues. The germline V gene encodes CDR1 SGHVS and CDR2 FNYEAQ. The CDR3 DNA follows: TGTGCCAGCAGCTTAGCCGGGACCCCTATGCCCGGGGAGCTGTTTTTT. As protein: CASSLAGTPMPGELFF.

The rearrangement links TRBV2 to TRBJ1-5; tentative D call: TRBD1 (6 bases). V dropped 6 bases and J dropped 2 bases, with 14 bases sitting between them. Germline CDR1 SNHLY, CDR2 FYNNEI. CDR3 size: 15 residues. The CDR3 spells CASRPTGSGNQPQHF. The CDR3 nucleotides read TGTGCCAGCAGACCCACAGGGAGTGGCAATCAGCCCCAGCATTTT.

This clone has a handful of counts. The V and J genes are TRBV9 and TRBJ1-2; D not resolved. Germline loops: CDR1 SGDLS, CDR2 YYNGEE. The CDR3 spans 13 residues. Trimming cost V 2 bases and J 8 bases, with 13 bases left between them. CDR3 bases: TGTGCCAGCAGCGTTCAATCGGTGGGCGGCTACACCTTC. The encoded protein is CASSVQSVGGYTF.

This clone has a handful of counts. The chain is built from TRBV30 and TRBJ2-7; D ambiguous. The CDR3 has 11 amino acids. The ends were cut back, 3 bases at V and 4 bases at J, with 7 bases in the middle. CDR1 is GTSNPN, CDR2 SVGIG, per germline (reference sequence). The CDR3 DNA follows: TGTGCCTGGAGCTATGGATACGAGCAGTACTTC. Translation gives CAWSYGYEQYF.

The rearrangement joins TRBV28 to TRBJ1-2, with 8 bases identical to TRBD1. The CDR3 length is 14 residues. Germline V gene lookup returns CDR1 MDHEN and CDR2 SYDVKM. Trimming removed 6 bases from V and 8 bases from J; junction bases left unmatched: 11. The CDR3 loop is CASRTMTGARGYTF. For the CDR3, the DNA is TGTGCCAGCAGAACTATGACAGGGGCGCGAGGCTACACCTTC.

J is TRBJ1-1 and V is TRBV28; weak D call: TRBD1 (6 bases). V was cut by 6 bases and J by 0 bases, with 14 bases left in between. This CDR3 has 15 residues. Germline CDR1 MDHEN, CDR2 SYDVKM. Here the CDR3 DNA reads TGTGCCAGCAGAGGACAGACTCAAATGAACACTGAAGCTTTCTTT. Translation gives CASRGQTQMNTEAFF.

This clone was picked up a small number of times. V and J are TRBV21-1 and TRBJ2-7; TRBD1 is the table's D call, not checked against the DNA. TRBV21-1 counts as a pseudogene. CDR3 length equals 15 residues. This CDR3 reads CASSGTPGQGDEQYF. CDR3 DNA sequence: TGTGCCAGCAGCGGCACACCGGGACAGGGCGACGAGCAGTACTTC.

With regard to this clone: Compared with germline, one end of the junction differs, possibly owing to a read error. The V gene is TRBV4-3, the J gene TRBJ2-3; D unclear. This CDR3 has 13 amino acids. CDR1 is LGHNA and CDR2 is YSLEER in the germline V gene. The CDR3 spells CASSQGQTDTQYF. Here the CDR3 DNA reads TGCGCCAGCAGTCAAGGTCAGACGGATACGCAGTATTTT.

The chain has TRBV21-1 and TRBJ2-7. TRBV21-1 is a known pseudogene. CDR3 length: 15 residues. CDR3 DNA: TGTGCCAGCAGCAAAGGCTACAAGGATTCCTACGAGCAGTACTTC. Protein sequence: CASSKGYKDSYEQYF.

As for this clone: An end of the junction differs from the germline gene, which may be a read error. This chain links TRBV7-7 with TRBJ2-1, with no clear D. The germline CDR1 and CDR2 sequences are SSHAT and FNYEAQ (reference sequence). The CDR3 is 16 residues long. The CDR3: CASSLSVGKDYNEQFF. Here the CDR3 DNA reads TGTGCTAGCAGCTTATCCGTGGGGAAGGACTACAATGAGCAGTTCTTC.

This chain uses TRBV7-9 with TRBJ1-6, with a weak D call TRBD1 (6 bases). V was trimmed by 5 bases and J by 0 bases, leaving 11 bases between them. Germline CDR1 reads SEHNR; CDR2 reads FQNEAQ (reference sequence). CDR3 length: 16 amino acids. CDR3 loop: CASSLGQSSYNSPLHF. CDR3 DNA: TGTGCCAGCAGCCTCGGACAGAGCTCCTATAATTCACCCCTCCACTTT.

This clone was observed a few times. The chain has TRBV6-6 and TRBJ2-7; no clear D. CDR1 is MNHNY and CDR2 is SVGAGI in the germline V gene (reference sequence). This CDR3 spans 13 amino acids. V was clipped by 8 bases and J by 6 bases, with 17 bases between them. This chain's CDR3 is CASDPGHPGEQYF. The CDR3 nucleotides are TGTGCCAGCGACCCCGGCCACCCCGGCGAGCAGTACTTC.

The gene calls are TRBV27 and TRBJ2-7, with 8 positions matching TRBD2. Germline CDR1 and CDR2: MNHEY and SMNVEV (reference sequence). Germline trimming cut 9 bases from V and 2 bases from J; bases unmatched to any gene: 12. This CDR3 contains 15 residues. The CDR3 coding sequence is TGTGCCAGTCGGTCCAGCGGGGGTCAAACCTACGAGCAGTACTTC. It codes for CASRSSGGQTYEQYF.

This chain joins TRBV6-6 and TRBJ2-6; tentatively, D is TRBD2 (5 bases). Trimming left V 8 bases short and J 1 base short, with 12 bases between. The CDR3 consists of 15 residues. CDR1 is MNHNY, CDR2 SVGAGI, per germline (reference sequence). CDR3: CASHPRTSGANVLTF. CDR3 coding DNA: TGTGCCAGCCACCCGAGGACTTCTGGGGCCAACGTCCTGACTTTC.

The J gene is TRBJ2-7, the V gene TRBV5-1, with 8 bases aligning to TRBD1. The V gene's germline CDR1 is SGHRS and CDR2 YFSETQ. CDR3 length: 15 residues. With 4 bases clipped from V and 6 bases from J, the junction kept 12 bases outside the gene matches. The DNA of the CDR3 is TGCGCCAGCAGCCCCTGGAGGCAGGGGGCGGGCGAGCAGTACTTC. This encodes CASSPWRQGAGEQYF.

The V and J genes are TRBV28 and TRBJ1-2; D is possibly TRBD1 (6 bases). Germline loops: CDR1 MDHEN, CDR2 SYDVKM. This CDR3 has 14 amino acids. V lost 7 bases, J lost 8 bases, and 20 bases lay in between. The CDR3 coding sequence is TGTGCCAGCACCGGCCGGTTGGGGGCCGAAGGCTACACCTTC. Translating it yields CASTGRLGAEGYTF.

This chain connects TRBV7-9 to TRBJ1-1; D ambiguous. The CDR3 consists of 14 residues. CDR1 is SEHNR and CDR2 is FQNEAQ in the germline V gene (reference sequence). V lost 7 bases and J 0 bases, leaving 12 bases between the germline ends. The DNA of the CDR3 is TGTGCCAGCAACCGTGGACTAATGAACACTGAAGCTTTCTTT. Translation gives CASNRGLMNTEAFF.